This T cell receptor beta chain is from a study of blood T cell repertoires in COVID-19. Sequencing used immunoSEQ multiplex PCR; TCRdb keeps in-frame clones, though not all of them. Of 30,000 to 40,000 clones listed, around 70% are singletons. The V end was cut by 4 bases, the J end by 8 bases, with 10 bases between. Germline lookup yields CDR1 SGHDT and CDR2 YYEEEE. The CDR3 covers 13 residues. This clone was recorded a few times. The sequence was obtained from a man between 65 and 85 years old with COVID-19, enrolled during active disease. Sequencing was done on a sample of peripheral blood. The V gene is TRBV5-6, the J gene TRBJ1-6; perhaps TRBD1 as D (5 bases). The CDR3 nucleotides read TGTGCCAGCAGCACAGGACGAGATTCACCCCTCCACTTT. It translates to CASSTGRDSPLHF.